This T cell receptor beta chain was sequenced for a study of cytomegalovirus exposure and HLA in healthy donors. Study-level information: HLA-typed donors contributed around 88 million unique TCRs, which were held in an early data release. The study placed around 80% of its approximately 400 genotyped donors in the Caucasian-associated ancestry cluster.

Both 60 Vbeta primers and 13 Jbeta primers went into the PCR. The data were produced by immunoSEQ multiplex PCR, yet TCRdb's version contains in-frame clones alone and is incomplete. Of about 86,000 clones listed, 70% to 80% are singletons. Sequenced input: PBMCs. This receptor was identified in a man aged 55-75 years in good health and CMV-seronegative.

The DNA for the CDR3 is TGCAGCGTTGAAGAATCCGTGAGCGGGGAGACCTACGAGCAGTACTTC. As protein: CSVEESVSGETYEQYF. The chain joins TRBV29-1 to TRBJ2-7; 7 positions agree with TRBD2. In germline, CDR1 is SQVTM, CDR2 ANQGSEA. CDR3 length: 16 amino acids. Trimming removed 0 bases from V and 2 bases from J; junction bases left unmatched: 10.